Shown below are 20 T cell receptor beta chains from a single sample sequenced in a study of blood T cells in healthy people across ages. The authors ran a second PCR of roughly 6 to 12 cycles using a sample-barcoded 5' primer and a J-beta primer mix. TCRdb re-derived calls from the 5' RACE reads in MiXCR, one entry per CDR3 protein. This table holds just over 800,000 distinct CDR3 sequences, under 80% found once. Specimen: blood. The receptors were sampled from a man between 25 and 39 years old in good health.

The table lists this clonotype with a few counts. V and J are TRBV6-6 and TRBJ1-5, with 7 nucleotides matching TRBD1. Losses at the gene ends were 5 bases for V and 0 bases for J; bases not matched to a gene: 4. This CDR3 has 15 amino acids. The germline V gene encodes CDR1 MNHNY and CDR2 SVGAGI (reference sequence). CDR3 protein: CASSRQGYSNQPQHF. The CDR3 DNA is TGTGCCAGCAGTAGACAGGGTTATAGCAATCAGCCCCAGCATTTT.

The CDR3 nucleotides are TGCGCCAGCAGCTTGGACGTCAGCTCCTACGAGCAGTACTTC. This sequence encodes CASSLDVSSYEQYF. The chain links TRBV5-1 to TRBJ2-7; D remains unclear. CDR1 is SGHRS and CDR2 is YFSETQ in the germline V gene. V dropped 0 bases and J dropped 0 bases, with 7 bases sitting between them. The CDR3 runs 14 residues.

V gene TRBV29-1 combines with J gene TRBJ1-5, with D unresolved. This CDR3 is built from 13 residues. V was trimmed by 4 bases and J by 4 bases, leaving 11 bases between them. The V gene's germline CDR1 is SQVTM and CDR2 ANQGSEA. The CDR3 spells CSVGDQWNQPQHF. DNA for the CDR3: TGCAGCGTTGGAGACCAGTGGAATCAGCCCCAGCATTTT.

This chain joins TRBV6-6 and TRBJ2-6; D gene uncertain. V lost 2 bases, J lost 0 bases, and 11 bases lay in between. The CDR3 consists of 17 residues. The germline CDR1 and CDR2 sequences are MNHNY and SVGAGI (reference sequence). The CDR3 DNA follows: TGTGCCAGCAGTTACGAAGCCGGGTACTCTGGGGCCAACGTCCTGACTTTC. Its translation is CASSYEAGYSGANVLTF.

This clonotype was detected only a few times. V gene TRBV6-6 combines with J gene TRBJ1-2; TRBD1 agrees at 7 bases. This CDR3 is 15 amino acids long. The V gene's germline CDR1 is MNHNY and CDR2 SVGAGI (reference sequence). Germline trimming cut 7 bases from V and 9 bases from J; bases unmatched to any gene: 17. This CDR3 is CASTRGAASDGSYTF. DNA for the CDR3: TGTGCCAGCACCAGGGGGGCAGCCTCCGATGGGAGCTACACCTTC.

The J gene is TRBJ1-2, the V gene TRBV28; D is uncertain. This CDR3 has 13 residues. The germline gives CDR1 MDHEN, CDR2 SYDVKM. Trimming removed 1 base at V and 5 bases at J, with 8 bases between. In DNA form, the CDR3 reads TGTGCCAGCAGTTTATCATCCCCTTATGGCTACACCTTC. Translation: CASSLSSPYGYTF.

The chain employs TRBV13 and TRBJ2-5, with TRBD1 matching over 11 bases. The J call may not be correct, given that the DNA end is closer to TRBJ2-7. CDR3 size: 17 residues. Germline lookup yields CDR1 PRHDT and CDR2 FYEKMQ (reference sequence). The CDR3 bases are TGTGCCAGCAGCCGTACTCCGGGACAGGGGGTCAATTACGAGCAGTACTTC. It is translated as CASSRTPGQGVNYEQYF.

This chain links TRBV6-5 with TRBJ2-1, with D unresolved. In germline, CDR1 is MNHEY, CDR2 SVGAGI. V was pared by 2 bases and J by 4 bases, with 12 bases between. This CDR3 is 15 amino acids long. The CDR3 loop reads CASSYAPEEYNEQFF. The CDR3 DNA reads TGTGCCAGCAGTTACGCCCCAGAGGAGTACAATGAGCAGTTCTTC.

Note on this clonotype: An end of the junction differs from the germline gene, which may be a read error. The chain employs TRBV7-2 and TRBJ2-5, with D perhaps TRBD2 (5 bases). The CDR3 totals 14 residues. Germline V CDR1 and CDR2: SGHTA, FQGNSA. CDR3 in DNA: TGTGCCTGCAGCACCCTAGCACCGGTAGAGACCCAGTACTTC. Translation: CACSTLAPVETQYF. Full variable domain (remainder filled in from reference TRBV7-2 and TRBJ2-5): GAGVSQSPSNKVTEKGKDVELRCDPISGHTALYWYRQSLGQGLEFLIYFQGNSAPDKSGLPSDRFSAERTGGSVSTLTIQRTQQEDSAVYLCACSTLAPVETQYFGPGTRLLVL.

Here the CDR3 DNA reads TGCGCCAGCAGCGTCGGACAGGGGGGGAACACTGAAGCTTTCTTT. This translates into CASSVGQGGNTEAFF. This rearrangement joins TRBV5-1 to TRBJ1-1; 10 bases match TRBD1. The CDR3 covers 15 residues. From germline, CDR1 is SGHRS and CDR2 YFSETQ. V dropped 4 bases and J dropped 1; count of bases not matched to a gene: 4.

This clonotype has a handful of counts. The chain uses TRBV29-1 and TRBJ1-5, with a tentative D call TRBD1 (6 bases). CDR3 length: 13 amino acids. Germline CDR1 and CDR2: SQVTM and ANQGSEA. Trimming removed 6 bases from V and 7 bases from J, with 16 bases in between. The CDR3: CSVAAGEGQPQHF. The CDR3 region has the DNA TGCAGCGTCGCAGCAGGGGAGGGCCAGCCCCAGCATTTT. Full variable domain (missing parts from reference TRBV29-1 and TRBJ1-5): SAVISQKPSRDICQRGTSLTIQCQVDSQVTMMFWYRQQPGQSLTLIATANQGSEATYESGFVIDKFPISRPNLTFSTLTVSNMSPEDSSIYLCSVAAGEGQPQHFGDGTRLSIL.

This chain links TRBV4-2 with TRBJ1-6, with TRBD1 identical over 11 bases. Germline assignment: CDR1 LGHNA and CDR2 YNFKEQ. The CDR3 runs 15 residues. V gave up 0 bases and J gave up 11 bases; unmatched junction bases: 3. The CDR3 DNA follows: TGTGCCAGCAGCCAAGAGGGGACAGGGGGGACACCCCTCCACTTT. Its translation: CASSQEGTGGTPLHF.

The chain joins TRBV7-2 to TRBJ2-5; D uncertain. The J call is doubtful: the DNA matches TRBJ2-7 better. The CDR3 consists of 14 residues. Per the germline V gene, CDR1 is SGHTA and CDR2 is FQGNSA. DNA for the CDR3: TGTGCCAGCAGCTTAGCGAACCACATATACGAGCAGTACTTC. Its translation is CASSLANHIYEQYF.

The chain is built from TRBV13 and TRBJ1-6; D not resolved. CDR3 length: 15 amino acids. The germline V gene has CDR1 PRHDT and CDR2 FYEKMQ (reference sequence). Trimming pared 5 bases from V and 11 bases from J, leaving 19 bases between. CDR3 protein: CASSASGLRMAPLHF. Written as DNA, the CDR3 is TGTGCCAGCAGCGCCTCCGGATTAAGAATGGCACCCCTCCACTTT.

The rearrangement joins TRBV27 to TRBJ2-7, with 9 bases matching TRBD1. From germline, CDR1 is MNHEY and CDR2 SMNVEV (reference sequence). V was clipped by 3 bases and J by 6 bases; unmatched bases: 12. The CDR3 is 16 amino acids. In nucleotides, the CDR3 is TGTGCCAGCAGTTTTCTACAGACAGGGGGTCGTCTCGAGCAGTACTTC. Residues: CASSFLQTGGRLEQYF.

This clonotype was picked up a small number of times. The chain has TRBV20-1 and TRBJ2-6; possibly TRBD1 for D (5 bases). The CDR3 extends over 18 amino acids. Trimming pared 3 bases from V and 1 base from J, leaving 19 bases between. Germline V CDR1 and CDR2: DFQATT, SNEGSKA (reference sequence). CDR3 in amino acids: CSAREKGSLRSGANVLTF. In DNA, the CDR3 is TGCAGTGCTAGGGAAAAGGGGTCTCTGAGGTCTGGGGCCAACGTCCTGACTTTC.

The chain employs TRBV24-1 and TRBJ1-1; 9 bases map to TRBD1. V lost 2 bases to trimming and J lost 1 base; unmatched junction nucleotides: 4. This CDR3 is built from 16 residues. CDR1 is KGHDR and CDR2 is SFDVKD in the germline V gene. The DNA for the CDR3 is TGTGCCACCAGTGATTCCCACAGGGGGCGGAACACTGAAGCTTTCTTT. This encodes CATSDSHRGRNTEAFF.

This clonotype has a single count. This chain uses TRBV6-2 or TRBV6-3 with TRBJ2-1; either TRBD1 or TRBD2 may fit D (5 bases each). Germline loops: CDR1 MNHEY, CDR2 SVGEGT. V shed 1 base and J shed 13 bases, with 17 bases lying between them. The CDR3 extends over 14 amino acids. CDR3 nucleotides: TGTGCCAGCAGTTACTTGGTTAAAGGGGAGACCCAGTTCTTC. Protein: CASSYLVKGETQFF.

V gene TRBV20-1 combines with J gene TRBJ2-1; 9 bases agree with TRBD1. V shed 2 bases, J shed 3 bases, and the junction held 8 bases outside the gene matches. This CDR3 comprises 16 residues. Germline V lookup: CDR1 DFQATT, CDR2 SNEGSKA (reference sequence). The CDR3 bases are TGCAGTGCTAGATTACCGGGACAGGGCTACTACAATGAGCAGTTCTTC. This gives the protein CSARLPGQGYYNEQFF.

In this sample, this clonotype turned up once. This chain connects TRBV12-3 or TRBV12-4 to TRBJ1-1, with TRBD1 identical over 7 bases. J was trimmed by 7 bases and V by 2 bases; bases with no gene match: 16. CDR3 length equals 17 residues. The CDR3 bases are TGTGCCAGCAGTTTATCGGGACAGACCCCTAGAAGGGGTGAAGCTTTCTTT. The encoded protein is CASSLSGQTPRRGEAFF.